Detailed here is one TCR beta chain. The germline V and J ends were trimmed by 6 bases and 6 bases, with 5 bases remaining between them. Germline V lookup: CDR1 WSHSY, CDR2 SAAADI. The CDR3 contains 11 residues. The source of the sample is a study of control samples from healthy donors and cancer patients. Repertoires were generated with immunoSEQ multiplex PCR, while TCRdb's copy carries only in-frame clones and drops some. The table lists roughly 120,000 clones, approximately 91% of them singletons, with less than 9% in the top ten. Material: blood. The chain carries TRBV10-2 and TRBJ1-4; D is unresolved. The TCR sequence derives from a woman between 18 and 29 years old in good health. CDR3 in amino acids: CASSSYEKLFF. The CDR3 bases are TGCGCCAGCAGCTCCTATGAAAAACTGTTTTTT.